The rows below give T cell receptor beta chains drawn from one sample of a study of T cell repertoires in cytomegalovirus infection. TCRdb reanalysed the reads using MiXCR and keeps one entry per CDR3 protein. This sample yields about 180,000 distinct CDR3 sequences, of which over 13% are seen a single time; approximately 30% belongs to the top ten. Source material: PBMCs. The source of these receptors is a human donor in good health (CMV status not recorded). Some clones in this sample may be carry-over from other donors' samples. Each CDR3 is given without its conserved first and last residue.

J,length,V,CDR3
TRBJ2-1,12,TRBV7-2,ASSLSLGVYEQF
TRBJ2-6,13,TRBV27,ASSLLMAGANVLT
TRBJ1-1,15,TRBV28,ASSQPTARRRNTEAF
TRBJ2-1,13,TRBV4-2,ASSQERLAGNEQF
TRBJ1-1,12,TRBV5-6,ASSLWRMNTEAF
TRBJ2-1,12,TRBV6-2/TRBV6-3,ASVRNRIYNEQF
TRBJ1-1,14,TRBV19,ASGLGGPRTKTEAF
TRBJ2-1,14,TRBV11-1,ASRPNRVSSYNEQF
TRBJ2-4,13,TRBV28,ASIPTGVPKNIQY
TRBJ2-2,13,TRBV10-3,AIRVDRGNTGELF
TRBJ2-1,15,TRBV7-9,ASSPQQGIVSYNEQF
TRBJ1-1,12,TRBV29-1,SAAGGRGRTEAF
TRBJ2-7,11,TRBV5-1,ASSLAGEYEQY
TRBJ1-1,11,TRBV20-1,SARDWQGVKAF
TRBJ2-2,10,TRBV5-6,ASSLIGGELF
TRBJ2-7,14,TRBV12-3/TRBV12-4,ASSVRIRDRVNEQY
TRBJ1-5,15,TRBV19,ASSIVVGGGGNQPQH
TRBJ1-2,12,TRBV7-9,ASSSGLGKGGYT
TRBJ2-7,9,TRBV20-1,SATGVDEQY
TRBJ1-2,10,TRBV29-1,SVARGLYGYT
TRBJ2-1,11,TRBV7-3,ASSSLASNEQF
TRBJ1-2,12,TRBV5-6,ASRYGTGAHGYT
TRBJ2-7,10,TRBV2,ASKVDGDEQY
TRBJ2-3,13,TRBV28,ASTRSRGRTDTQY
TRBJ2-1,15,TRBV7-9,ASSPRGGEGSYNEQF
TRBJ2-2,15,TRBV4-1,ASSQGPSVGNTGELF
TRBJ2-3,15,TRBV7-8,ASSRGAGGPSTDTQY
TRBJ2-4,12,TRBV7-8,ASSLAGIDNIQY
TRBJ1-1,13,TRBV12-3/TRBV12-4,ASSFQGILNTEAF
TRBJ2-5,12,TRBV5-4,ASSFGDFQETQY
TRBJ2-7,12,TRBV30,AWSISAARGEQY
TRBJ2-2,10,TRBV27,ASSRAAGELF
TRBJ2-1,15,TRBV7-2,ASSSHPGTSGRNEQF
TRBJ1-6,11,TRBV7-9,ASTGGQRSPLH
TRBJ2-3,12,TRBV6-2/TRBV6-3,ASARRGSTDTQY
TRBJ2-2,15,TRBV19,ASSIVPQAGAAGELF
TRBJ1-2,13,TRBV29-1,SVFYRDTSNYGYT
TRBJ2-5,12,TRBV6-1,ASSEPGQGETQY
TRBJ1-4,9,TRBV7-4,ASRWGEKLF
TRBJ2-3,14,TRBV4-3,ASSPTRTGPTDTQY
TRBJ1-1,12,TRBV7-9,ASYQDRVGTEAF
TRBJ2-1,9,TRBV28,ASRVYNEQF
TRBJ2-5,11,TRBV7-6,ASRRGGHETQY
TRBJ1-5,12,TRBV12-3/TRBV12-4,ASTLQGSNQPQH
TRBJ2-5,9,TRBV7-9,ASRGVETQY
TRBJ2-1,13,TRBV7-2,ASSYRDFSYNEQF